The rows below give T cell receptor beta chains drawn from one sample of a study of cytomegalovirus exposure and HLA in healthy donors. Sequenced by immunoSEQ multiplex PCR; TCRdb stores in-frame clones only, minus some. The sample contains 180,000 or so clones, approximately 80% of which appear only once. Specimen: PBMCs. These receptors were collected from a woman aged 45 to 65 in good health and CMV-seropositive. Each CDR3 is given with its conserved first and last residue. Fields, in order: clone size, J gene, V gene, D gene, CDR3 protein, CDR3 DNA. The D gene is left open where the match is weak. Rows may omit the clone size; those that give it use once, few, many or a size class.

clone_size: -; j_call: TRBJ1-4; v_call: TRBV5-6; d_call: TRBD1; cdr3_aa: CASSTKGAGFATNEKLFF; cdr3_nt: TGTGCCAGCAGCACAAAGGGGGCAGGGTTTGCAACTAATGAAAAACTGTTTTTT
clone_size: -; j_call: TRBJ1-2; v_call: TRBV7-2; d_call: -; cdr3_aa: CASSLLGQAGYTF; cdr3_nt: TGTGCCAGCAGCTTATTGGGGCAGGCTGGCTACACCTTC
clone_size: -; j_call: TRBJ2-7; v_call: TRBV18; d_call: TRBD2; cdr3_aa: CASSPGGAPSYEQYF; cdr3_nt: TGTGCCAGCTCACCCGGGGGGGCACCATCCTACGAGCAGTACTTC
clone_size: -; j_call: TRBJ2-1; v_call: TRBV7-3; d_call: TRBD2; cdr3_aa: CASSPGTSGNNEQFF; cdr3_nt: TGTGCCAGCAGCCCAGGGACTAGCGGGAACAATGAGCAGTTCTTC
clone_size: -; j_call: TRBJ1-1; v_call: TRBV27; d_call: -; cdr3_aa: CASSLNRNTEAFF; cdr3_nt: TGTGCCAGCAGTTTAAACAGGAACACTGAAGCTTTCTTT
clone_size: -; j_call: TRBJ1-2; v_call: TRBV7-8; d_call: TRBD1; cdr3_aa: CASSPTGGEANYGYTF; cdr3_nt: TGTGCCAGCAGCCCCACAGGGGGCGAGGCTAACTATGGCTACACCTTC
clone_size: -; j_call: TRBJ2-5; v_call: TRBV7-2; d_call: TRBD2; cdr3_aa: CASSLARLAGEETQYF; cdr3_nt: TGTGCCAGCAGCTTAGCGAGGCTAGCGGGAGAAGAGACCCAGTACTTC
clone_size: -; j_call: TRBJ2-7; v_call: TRBV19; d_call: TRBD1; cdr3_aa: CASSSGGTGSYEQYF; cdr3_nt: TGTGCCAGTAGTTCTGGGGGGACAGGTTCCTACGAGCAGTACTTC
clone_size: -; j_call: TRBJ1-2; v_call: TRBV7-2; d_call: -; cdr3_aa: CASSWRQGGGYGYTF; cdr3_nt: TGTGCCAGCAGCTGGCGGCAGGGAGGTGGCTATGGCTACACCTTC
clone_size: -; j_call: TRBJ2-5; v_call: TRBV4-1; d_call: -; cdr3_aa: CASSPTSSPRVGRETQYF; cdr3_nt: TGCGCCAGCAGTCCGACCAGCTCCCCCAGGGTGGGTAGGGAGACCCAGTACTTC
clone_size: few; j_call: TRBJ1-1; v_call: TRBV5-4; d_call: -; cdr3_aa: CASSPELNTEAFF; cdr3_nt: TGTGCCAGCAGCCCGGAGTTGAACACTGAAGCTTTCTTT
clone_size: -; j_call: TRBJ1-2; v_call: TRBV7-2; d_call: -; cdr3_aa: CASSFIQDGYTF; cdr3_nt: TGTGCCAGCAGCTTCATACAGGATGGCTACACCTTC
clone_size: -; j_call: TRBJ1-5; v_call: TRBV2; d_call: TRBD1; cdr3_aa: CASDLQGYQPQHF; cdr3_nt: TGTGCCAGTGACTTACAGGGGTATCAGCCCCAGCATTTT
clone_size: -; j_call: TRBJ2-7; v_call: TRBV7-2; d_call: -; cdr3_aa: CASSLENRFEQYF; cdr3_nt: TGTGCCAGCAGCTTAGAAAACAGGTTCGAGCAGTACTTC
clone_size: few; j_call: TRBJ1-1; v_call: TRBV7-8; d_call: -; cdr3_aa: CASRRGSGSTEAFF; cdr3_nt: TGTGCCAGCAGGCGAGGCTCTGGAAGCACTGAAGCTTTCTTT
clone_size: -; j_call: TRBJ1-2; v_call: TRBV7-2; d_call: -; cdr3_aa: CASSSRDTEYGYTF; cdr3_nt: TGTGCCAGCAGCTCCCGGGACACAGAGTATGGCTACACCTTC
clone_size: -; j_call: TRBJ2-7; v_call: TRBV18; d_call: TRBD2; cdr3_aa: CASSPPAGTSGSYEQYF; cdr3_nt: TGTGCCAGCTCACCACCGGCGGGAACTAGCGGATCCTACGAGCAGTACTTC
clone_size: -; j_call: TRBJ1-5; v_call: TRBV27; d_call: TRBD1; cdr3_aa: CASPIPGTGINNQPQHF; cdr3_nt: TGTGCCAGCCCTATACCCGGGACAGGGATCAATAATCAGCCCCAGCATTTT
clone_size: few; j_call: TRBJ2-1; v_call: TRBV9; d_call: TRBD1; cdr3_aa: CASSVGGLRGNEQFF; cdr3_nt: TGTGCCAGCAGCGTAGGTGGACTCAGGGGGAATGAGCAGTTCTTC
clone_size: -; j_call: TRBJ2-1; v_call: TRBV4-2; d_call: TRBD2; cdr3_aa: CASSQDGLAAPYNEQFF; cdr3_nt: TGTGCCAGCAGCCAAGATGGACTAGCGGCGCCCTACAATGAGCAGTTCTTC
clone_size: -; j_call: TRBJ2-5; v_call: TRBV9; d_call: TRBD2; cdr3_aa: CASSPTSGRQETQYF; cdr3_nt: TGTGCCAGCAGCCCGACTAGCGGGAGGCAAGAGACCCAGTACTTC
clone_size: few; j_call: TRBJ2-3; v_call: TRBV4-1; d_call: -; cdr3_aa: CASSQGWDTSTDTQYF; cdr3_nt: TGCGCCAGCAGCCAAGGGTGGGACACGAGCACAGATACGCAGTATTTT
clone_size: once; j_call: TRBJ2-7; v_call: TRBV7-2; d_call: -; cdr3_aa: CASSSQPSSYEQYF; cdr3_nt: TGTGCCAGCAGCTCTCAACCGAGCTCCTACGAGCAGTACTTC
clone_size: -; j_call: TRBJ2-2; v_call: TRBV28; d_call: TRBD2; cdr3_aa: CASSFRAGTSKAGELFF; cdr3_nt: TGTGCCAGCAGTTTTAGGGCCGGGACTAGTAAGGCCGGGGAGCTGTTTTTT
clone_size: -; j_call: TRBJ1-2; v_call: TRBV6-5; d_call: -; cdr3_aa: CASSRQGRDYGYTF; cdr3_nt: TGTGCCAGCAGTCGGCAGGGAAGGGACTATGGCTACACCTTC
clone_size: -; j_call: TRBJ2-1; v_call: TRBV6-5; d_call: TRBD2; cdr3_aa: CASSLAGGGEQFF; cdr3_nt: TGTGCCAGCAGTTTAGCGGGGGGGGGTGAGCAGTTCTTC
clone_size: -; j_call: TRBJ2-1; v_call: TRBV4-1; d_call: TRBD1; cdr3_aa: CASSQDRQGPYEQFF; cdr3_nt: TGCGCCAGCAGCCAAGATAGACAGGGCCCTTATGAGCAGTTCTTC
clone_size: -; j_call: TRBJ2-3; v_call: TRBV7-2; d_call: TRBD2; cdr3_aa: CASSLGRRGSRTDTQYF; cdr3_nt: TGTGCCAGCAGCTTAGGCAGGCGGGGGTCGCGGACAGATACGCAGTATTTT
clone_size: -; j_call: TRBJ2-1; v_call: TRBV7-8; d_call: -; cdr3_aa: CASSLGLRGASNEQFF; cdr3_nt: TGTGCCAGCAGCTTAGGTCTTCGGGGGGCGAGCAATGAGCAGTTCTTC
clone_size: -; j_call: TRBJ2-5; v_call: TRBV7-9; d_call: TRBD1; cdr3_aa: CASSSSGTGARETQYF; cdr3_nt: TGTGCCAGCAGCTCCTCCGGGACAGGGGCGAGAGAGACCCAGTACTTC